The rows below give T cell receptor beta chains drawn from one sample of a study of blood T cell repertoires in COVID-19. Generated by immunoSEQ multiplex PCR, the TCRdb table keeps only in-frame clones and is missing some. The data show nearly 400,000 clones, nearly 90% seen once. The sequencing input was PBMCs or T cells enriched from blood (not recorded which). These receptor sequences come from a woman between 25 and 40 years old who had recovered from COVID-19. Both conserved end residues are part of each CDR3. D genes are given only for firm matches. Some rows have no size entry. The others give once, few or many, or a class for an expanded clone.

v_gene	abundance	j_gene	d_gene	CDR3aa	CDR3nt
TRBV2	-	TRBJ2-7	-	CASTISPQASYEQYF	TGTGCCAGCACAATAAGTCCGCAGGCCTCCTACGAGCAGTACTTC
TRBV27	-	TRBJ2-1	-	CASSLLTRARVNEQFF	TGTGCCAGCAGTTTGTTGACGCGGGCTCGGGTGAATGAGCAGTTCTTC
TRBV3-1/TRBV3-2	-	TRBJ1-2	-	CASSQAGVTLDGYTF	TGTGCCAGCAGCCAAGCGGGGGTCACTTTAGATGGCTACACCTTC
TRBV5-1	-	TRBJ2-1	TRBD2	CASSFTGLAGGRDEQFF	TGCGCCAGCAGCTTTACCGGACTAGCGGGGGGACGGGATGAGCAGTTCTTC
TRBV18	-	TRBJ2-1	-	CASSPPQVYNEQFF	TGTGCCAGCTCACCACCGCAGGTATACAATGAGCAGTTCTTC
TRBV5-1	-	TRBJ2-7	TRBD1	CASSRPRQGVHEQYF	TGCGCCAGCAGCCGCCCCCGACAGGGGGTACACGAGCAGTACTTC
TRBV29-1	-	TRBJ1-2	-	CSVAHSNYGYTF	TGCAGCGTTGCTCACTCCAACTATGGCTACACCTTC
TRBV30	-	TRBJ1-2	-	CAWSVLANGYTF	TGTGCCTGGAGTGTATTGGCAAATGGCTACACCTTC
TRBV5-1	few	TRBJ1-2	TRBD1	CASRAGTGGGYTF	TGCGCCAGCAGGGCTGGGACAGGGGGTGGCTACACCTTC
TRBV10-3	-	TRBJ1-2	TRBD1	CAIRENRQGYGYTF	TGTGCCATCAGAGAAAATCGACAGGGCTATGGCTACACCTTC
TRBV4-2	-	TRBJ1-2	TRBD1	CASSPAGQGDDGYTF	TGTGCCAGCAGCCCCGCTGGACAGGGTGATGATGGCTACACCTTC
TRBV5-1	-	TRBJ1-3	-	CASSLVGISSGNTIYF	TGCGCCAGCAGCTTGGTCGGGATAAGCTCTGGAAACACCATATATTTT
TRBV24-1	-	TRBJ2-5	-	CATSRREETQYF	TGTGCCACCAGCCGCCGAGAGGAGACCCAGTACTTC
TRBV9	-	TRBJ2-3	TRBD2	CASSPGRDTQYF	TGTGCCAGCAGCCCCGGGAGGGATACGCAGTATTTT
TRBV6-5	-	TRBJ1-6	TRBD1	CASSHRTGSNSPLHF	TGTGCCAGCAGTCACCGGACAGGGTCGAATTCACCCCTCCACTTT
TRBV4-1	-	TRBJ2-7	-	CASSQAPQGTYEQYF	TGCGCCAGCAGCCAAGCCCCCCAGGGAACCTACGAGCAGTACTTC
TRBV6-5	-	TRBJ2-1	TRBD2	CASSKTSGMYNEQFF	TGTGCCAGCAGTAAAACTAGCGGGATGTACAATGAGCAGTTCTTC
TRBV28	once	TRBJ2-3	-	CASSLIETDTQYF	TGTGCCAGCAGTTTAATAGAGACAGATACGCAGTATTTT
TRBV6-6	-	TRBJ2-7	TRBD2	CASSTSGSYEQYF	TGTGCCAGCAGTACCAGCGGGAGCTACGAGCAGTACTTC
TRBV3-1/TRBV3-2	-	TRBJ1-1	-	CASSPRGTEAFF	TGTGCCAGCAGCCCCCGAGGCACTGAAGCTTTCTTT
TRBV5-1	-	TRBJ1-6	-	CASSTDRRHSPLHF	TGCGCCAGCAGCACCGACAGGAGACATTCACCCCTCCACTTT
TRBV23-1	-	TRBJ1-1	-	CASSQGLSDTEAFF	TGCGCCAGCAGTCAGGGACTGTCGGACACTGAAGCTTTCTTT
TRBV29-1	-	TRBJ1-1	-	CSVEAGTTEAFF	TGCAGCGTTGAAGCGGGAACGACTGAAGCTTTCTTT
TRBV5-1	-	TRBJ2-7	TRBD1	CASSLGQGAREQYF	TGCGCCAGCAGCTTGGGACAGGGGGCGCGAGAGCAGTACTTC
TRBV12-5	-	TRBJ1-3	-	CASGFQGSSSGNTIYF	TGTGCTAGTGGTTTTCAGGGGAGCAGCTCTGGAAACACCATATATTTT
TRBV4-1	-	TRBJ1-1	-	CASSQVQGDTEAFF	TGCGCCAGCAGCCAAGTCCAGGGCGACACTGAAGCTTTCTTT
TRBV30	-	TRBJ1-2	TRBD1	CAWDRGGYTF	TGTGCCTGGGACAGGGGCGGCTACACCTTC
TRBV18	-	TRBJ1-4	TRBD1	CASSPNDREATNEKLFF	TGTGCCAGCTCACCCAACGACAGGGAAGCAACTAATGAAAAACTGTTTTTT
TRBV28	-	TRBJ2-1	-	CASSLLNNEQFF	TGTGCCAGCAGTTTACTTAACAATGAGCAGTTCTTC
TRBV29-1	-	TRBJ1-1	TRBD1	CSVDGGQGMNTEAFF	TGCAGCGTTGATGGGGGACAGGGTATGAACACTGAAGCTTTCTTT
TRBV19	-	TRBJ2-1	-	CASQFLANNNEQFF	TGTGCCAGCCAATTTCTAGCGAATAACAATGAGCAGTTCTTC
TRBV28	-	TRBJ1-1	-	CASSLLQGSGTEAFF	TGTGCCAGCAGTTTACTTCAGGGCTCGGGCACTGAAGCTTTCTTT
TRBV5-1	-	TRBJ2-1	TRBD2	CASSFSGGALDEQFF	TGCGCCAGCAGCTTTAGCGGGGGGGCTTTAGATGAGCAGTTCTTC
TRBV3-1/TRBV3-2	-	TRBJ1-1	TRBD1	CASSQDYRGLYLNTEAFF	TGTGCCAGCAGCCAAGACTACAGGGGTCTGTACCTGAACACTGAAGCTTTCTTT
TRBV4-2	once	TRBJ2-7	-	CASSQDLGREQYF	TGTGCCAGCAGCCAAGATCTGGGGCGCGAGCAGTACTTC
TRBV7-9	-	TRBJ1-5	TRBD1	CASSLGDRAGNQPQHF	TGTGCCAGCAGCTTAGGCGACAGGGCGGGTAATCAGCCCCAGCATTTT
TRBV6-2/TRBV6-3	-	TRBJ2-2	TRBD2	CASSYWGGETGELFF	TGTGCCAGCAGTTATTGGGGGGGTGAGACCGGGGAGCTGTTTTTT
TRBV4-1	-	TRBJ1-4	-	CASSQTKTGATNEKLFF	TGCGCCAGCAGCCAAACCAAAACGGGTGCAACTAATGAAAAACTGTTTTTT
TRBV6-5	-	TRBJ2-3	TRBD2	CASCYTAGEGTDTQYF	TGTGCCAGCTGTTACACGGCGGGGGAGGGTACAGATACGCAGTATTTT
TRBV29-1	-	TRBJ1-1	-	CSVEVGEGGLNTEAFF	TGCAGCGTTGAAGTGGGGGAGGGGGGACTGAACACTGAAGCTTTCTTT
TRBV27	-	TRBJ1-5	TRBD1	CASSSLTGQSNQPQHF	TGTGCCAGCAGTTCCCTAACGGGACAGAGCAATCAGCCCCAGCATTTT
TRBV29-1	-	TRBJ1-1	-	CSVAGVWTEAFF	TGCAGCGTTGCAGGGGTTTGGACTGAAGCTTTCTTT
TRBV3-1/TRBV3-2	once	TRBJ1-4	-	CASSFSGTRNEKLFF	TGTGCCAGCTCTTTTTCCGGGACAAGGAATGAAAAACTGTTTTTT
TRBV2	-	TRBJ2-1	TRBD2	CASSELAGGLYNEQFF	TGTGCCAGCAGTGAACTAGCGGGAGGGTTGTACAATGAGCAGTTCTTC
TRBV6-6	-	TRBJ2-7	TRBD2	CASSRPGLAGVTQYF	TGTGCCAGCAGTCGTCCGGGACTAGCGGGAGTAACGCAGTACTTC
TRBV7-2	-	TRBJ2-1	TRBD2	CASSGRGSGSGYNEQFF	TGTGCCAGCAGCGGTCGGGGTAGCGGGTCAGGTTACAATGAGCAGTTCTTC
TRBV7-9	once	TRBJ1-2	-	CASSLGGEDGYTF	TGTGCCAGCAGCTTAGGAGGGGAGGATGGCTACACCTTC
TRBV2	-	TRBJ2-7	TRBD2	CASSDGSSGRSYEQYF	TGTGCCAGCAGTGACGGGAGTAGCGGGAGGTCCTACGAGCAGTACTTC
TRBV7-9	once	TRBJ1-4	-	CASNMDSNEKLFF	TGTGCCAGCAACATGGACAGTAATGAAAAACTGTTTTTT
TRBV10-3	-	TRBJ1-1	-	CAISPQTGIVWKNTEAFF	TGTGCCATCAGCCCTCAAACCGGGATCGTGTGGAAGAACACTGAAGCTTTCTTT
TRBV10-3	-	TRBJ2-3	-	CAISESTRGGTDTQYF	TGTGCCATCAGTGAGTCGACTCGAGGAGGGACTGATACGCAGTATTTT
TRBV19	once	TRBJ2-1	TRBD1	CASSIGDSSYNEQFF	TGTGCCAGTAGTATTGGGGACAGCAGCTACAATGAGCAGTTCTTC